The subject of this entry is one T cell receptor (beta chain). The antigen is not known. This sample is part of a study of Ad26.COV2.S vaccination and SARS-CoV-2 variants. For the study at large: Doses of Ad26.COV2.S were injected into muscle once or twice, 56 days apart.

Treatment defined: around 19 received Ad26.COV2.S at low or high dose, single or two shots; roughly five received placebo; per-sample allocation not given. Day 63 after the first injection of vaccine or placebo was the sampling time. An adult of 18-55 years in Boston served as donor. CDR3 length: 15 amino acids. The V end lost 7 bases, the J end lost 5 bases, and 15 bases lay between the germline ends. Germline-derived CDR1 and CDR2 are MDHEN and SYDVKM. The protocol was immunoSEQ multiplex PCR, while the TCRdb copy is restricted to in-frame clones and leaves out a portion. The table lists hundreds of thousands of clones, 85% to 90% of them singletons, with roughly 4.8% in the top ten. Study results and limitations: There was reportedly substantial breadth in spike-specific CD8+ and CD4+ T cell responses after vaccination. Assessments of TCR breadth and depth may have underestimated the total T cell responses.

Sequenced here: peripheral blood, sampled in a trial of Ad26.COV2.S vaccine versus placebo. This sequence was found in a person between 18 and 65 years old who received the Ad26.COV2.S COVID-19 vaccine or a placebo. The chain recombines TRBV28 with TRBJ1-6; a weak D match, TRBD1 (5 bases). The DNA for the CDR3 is TGTGCCAGCACTCCCGGGGGGGAGAATAATTCACCCCTCCACTTT. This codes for CASTPGGENNSPLHF.